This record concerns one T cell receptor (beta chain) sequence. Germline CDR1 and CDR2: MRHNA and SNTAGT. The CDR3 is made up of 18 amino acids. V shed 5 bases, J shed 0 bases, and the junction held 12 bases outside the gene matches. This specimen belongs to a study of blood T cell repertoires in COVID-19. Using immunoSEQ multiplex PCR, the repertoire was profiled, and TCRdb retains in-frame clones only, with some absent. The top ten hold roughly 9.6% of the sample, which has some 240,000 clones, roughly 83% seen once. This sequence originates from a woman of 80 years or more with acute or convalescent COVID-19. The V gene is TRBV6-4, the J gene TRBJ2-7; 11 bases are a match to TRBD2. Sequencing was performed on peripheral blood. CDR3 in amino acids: CASSNYQLAGDSSYEQYF. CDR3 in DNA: TGTGCCAGCAGTAACTATCAACTAGCGGGGGATAGCTCCTACGAGCAGTACTTC.